These T cell receptor beta chains were read from a single sample in a study of blood T cells in healthy people across ages. One entry per CDR3 protein results from TCRdb running MiXCR on the 5' RACE reads. The sample includes 650,000 to 1,000,000 distinct CDR3 sequences, roughly 35% of them seen just once. Sequenced input: blood. The receptors derive from a man aged 18 to 35 in good health. The CDR3 runs from the conserved cysteine through the conserved F or W.

>TRBJ2-2|TRBV7-2
CASSVDLNTGELFF
>-|TRBV29-1
CSVARRASYEQYF
>TRBJ2-7|TRBV9
CASNQLAGSGDEQYF
>TRBJ2-3|TRBV29-1
CSALTGAVRWDTQYF
>TRBJ2-1|TRBV5-1
CASSLSVAGGYNEQFF
>TRBJ2-3|TRBV6-5
CERGGSTDTQYF
>TRBJ1-1|TRBV5-1
CASSLVPGVTNTEAFF
>TRBJ2-1|TRBV16
CASSQVYNEQFF
>TRBJ2-1|TRBV11-3
CASSQSGAGSYNEQFF
>TRBJ2-7|TRBV13
CASSLGARPGTVDNEQYF
>TRBJ2-3|TRBV4-2
CASSPRQFPDTQYF
>TRBJ1-2|TRBV12-3/TRBV12-4
CASSLSPDYGYTF
>TRBJ1-5|TRBV10-3
CAISDRGRGQGQPQHF
>TRBJ1-2|TRBV18
CASSPSGDKDYGYTF
>TRBJ2-2|TRBV7-2
CASSLAAAGGTGELFF
>TRBJ2-3|TRBV7-3
CASSPRTDVITDTQYF
>TRBJ1-1|TRBV29-1
CSVARDRPNTEAFF
>-|TRBV12-3/TRBV12-4
CASSGLATEETQYF
>TRBJ2-5|TRBV9
CASSREGGQETQYF
>TRBJ2-3|TRBV29-1
CSVEDPGQIRTDTQYF
>TRBJ1-2|TRBV30
CAWSRAGGGNYGYTF
>TRBJ2-7|TRBV12-3/TRBV12-4
CASSLAAGTYEQYF
>TRBJ2-1|TRBV24-1
CATRGTRPGDEQFF
>TRBJ1-6|TRBV27
CASSFGPGGSSPLHF
>TRBJ1-1|TRBV20-1
CSASSGLEKSTEAFF
>TRBJ1-6|TRBV12-3/TRBV12-4
CASSFLGQGLYNSPLHF
>-|TRBV7-2
CASSLLLSSDEYEQYF
>TRBJ2-5|TRBV12-3/TRBV12-4
CASTQGASRETQYF
>-|TRBV3-1
CASSQRGLGSETQYF
>TRBJ2-5|TRBV6-2/TRBV6-3
CASSYLGLQYF
>TRBJ2-7|TRBV2
CTSSARDGYEQYF
>TRBJ2-1|TRBV7-9
CASSLTSYSYNEQFF
>TRBJ1-1|TRBV20-1
CSARVNTEAFF
>TRBJ2-1|TRBV6-1
CASSEAGLAGTLGNEQFF
>TRBJ2-3|TRBV6-5
CAGSRGRTDTQYF
>TRBJ1-3|TRBV12-3/TRBV12-4
CASSSTAPFRNTIYF
>TRBJ1-2|TRBV27
CASTRIGGNYGYTF
>TRBJ2-4|TRBV20-1
CNARDSSNIQYF
>TRBJ2-7|TRBV4-3
CASSQAGQGFYNEQYF
>TRBJ2-7|TRBV7-2
CASSLDTGRWGEQYF
>TRBJ1-2|TRBV11-1
CASSPQGQRNYGYTF
>TRBJ2-1|TRBV4-3
CASSQDETLTNEQFF
>TRBJ2-7|TRBV12-3/TRBV12-4
CASSLQAGAQYF
>TRBJ1-1|TRBV5-1
CASSQGEMNTEAFF
>TRBJ2-7|TRBV3-1
CASSQAPVGQGYEQYF
>TRBJ2-1|TRBV25-1
CASTNRGLSYNEQFF
>TRBJ2-1|TRBV7-6
CASRPGAGKDNEQFF
>-|TRBV5-1
CASNDIGSYEQYF
>TRBJ2-4|TRBV20-1
CSAPGQPSSKNIQYF
>TRBJ2-1|TRBV29-1
CSVEIRTNNEQFF